This note documents a single T cell receptor beta chain sequence. Antigen specificity is unknown. Losses at the gene ends were 5 bases for V and 1 base for J; bases not matched to a gene: 7. Germline CDR1 is SEHNR and CDR2 is FQNEAQ (reference sequence). The CDR3 extends over 16 amino acids. These data come from a study of OX40 agonist ivuxolimab in advanced cancers. Study findings and constraints: In CD8+ T cells, expanded clones were on average more numerous than in CD4+.

Blood samples were obtained at baseline, cycle 4 day 1, and cycle 7 day 1. TCRdb's table, derived via immunoSEQ multiplex PCR, lists solely in-frame clones and lacks some. The data show 50,000 to 60,000 clones, 91% seen once. Sequences were derived from CD4+ or CD8+ T cells sorted from blood, sampled in a trial of the OX40 agonist ivuxolimab. The sequence came from an adult with an advanced solid tumor such as melanoma, head and neck, liver or kidney cancer. This chain links TRBV7-9 with TRBJ2-2; the match to TRBD1 covers 7 bases. The CDR3 region has the DNA TGTGCCAGCAGCCCCCCCTGGACAGGGAACACCGGGGAGCTGTTTTTT. Amino acids: CASSPPWTGNTGELFF.